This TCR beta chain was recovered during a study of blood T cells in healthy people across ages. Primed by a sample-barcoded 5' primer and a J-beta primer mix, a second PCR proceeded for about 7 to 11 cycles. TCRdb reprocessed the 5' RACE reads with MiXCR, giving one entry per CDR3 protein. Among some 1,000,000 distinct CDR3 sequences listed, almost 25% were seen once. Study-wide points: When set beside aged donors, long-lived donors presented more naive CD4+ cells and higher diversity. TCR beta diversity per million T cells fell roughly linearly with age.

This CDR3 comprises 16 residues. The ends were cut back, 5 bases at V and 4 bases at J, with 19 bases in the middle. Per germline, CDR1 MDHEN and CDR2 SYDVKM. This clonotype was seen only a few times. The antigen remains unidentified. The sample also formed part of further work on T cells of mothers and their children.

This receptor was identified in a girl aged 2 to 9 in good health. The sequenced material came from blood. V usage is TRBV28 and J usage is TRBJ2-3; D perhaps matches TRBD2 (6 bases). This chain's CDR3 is CASSPTGNGRPDTQYF. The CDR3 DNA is TGTGCCAGCAGTCCCACGGGGAATGGGAGGCCAGATACGCAGTATTTT.